A single sample gave rise to the 25 T cell receptor beta chains below, sequenced in a study of regulatory T cells in long-lasting Graves disease. Arm-PCR of CDR3 regions and iRepertoire HTBI primers were used to build TCR beta libraries. TCRdb fed the multiplex PCR reads into MiXCR, producing one record per CDR3 protein. The repertoire holds around 450,000 distinct CDR3 sequences, over 14% seen once, with approximately 7.6% in the top ten. This sample's time point: newly diagnosed GD, antithyroid drugs for less than 3 months. Isolated PBMC RNA provided the starting material for the TCR library. The same specimen was also included in a second study, on T cells in Graves' hyperthyroidism and ophthalmopathy.

This material consisted of peripheral blood mononuclear cells (PBMCs), taken at new diagnosis, from a patient treated with antithyroid drugs. The receptors were sampled from a woman between 40 and 55 years old with Graves disease.

Many counts were recorded for this clonotype. This chain connects TRBV7-9 to TRBJ2-1, with D maybe TRBD1 (5 bases). Germline loops: CDR1 SEHNR, CDR2 FQNEAQ (reference sequence). With 1 base removed from V and 4 bases from J, the gap between germline ends came to 29 bases. The CDR3 consists of 21 residues. CDR3 in DNA: TGTGCCAGCAGCTTAGAATTTTTGGGGCAGCACCAGGCCTACACTTACAATGAGCAGTTCTTC. Its translation is CASSLEFLGQHQAYTYNEQFF.

This clonotype has ten or more counts. V is TRBV7-8 and J is TRBJ2-2; D remains unclear. The V end was cut by 4 bases, the J end by 9 bases, with 12 bases between. The CDR3 extends over 13 amino acids. Germline CDR1 SGHVS, CDR2 FQNEAQ. CDR3 loop: CASSSADVRELFF. CDR3 DNA: TGTGCCAGCAGCTCCGCCGATGTTCGGGAGCTGTTTTTT.

This clonotype was found a few times. The chain links TRBV19 to TRBJ2-3, with 10 nucleotides matching TRBD1. Germline V lookup: CDR1 LNHDA, CDR2 SQIVND (reference sequence). The length of the CDR3 is 13 residues. The ends lost 5 bases at V and 4 bases at J; junction bases unmatched: 0. The CDR3 is CASSDRGPDTQYF. The DNA for the CDR3 is TGTGCCAGTAGTGACAGGGGGCCAGATACGCAGTATTTT.

This clonotype was counted many times. The chain couples TRBV11-1 to TRBJ1-1; unclear D gene. The CDR3 totals 13 residues. The ends were cut back, 2 bases at V and 1 base at J, with 5 bases in the middle. CDR1 is SGHAT, CDR2 FQDESV, per germline (reference sequence). The CDR3 DNA follows: TGTGCCAGCAGCTTAATTGAGAACACTGAAGCTTTCTTT. Protein sequence: CASSLIENTEAFF.

At least ten counts were recorded for this clonotype. The chain uses TRBV6-1 and TRBJ1-2; a possible D gene is TRBD1 (5 bases). Germline-derived CDR1 and CDR2 are MNHNS and SASEGT. Trimming stripped 3 bases from V and 4 bases from J, with 6 bases between. The CDR3 contains 12 residues. In DNA form, the CDR3 reads TGTGCCAGCAGTGACCAGGGCTATGGCTACACCTTC. Protein sequence: CASSDQGYGYTF.

At least ten counts were recorded for this clonotype. The CDR3 loop reads CASSLVPREDEQFF. The DNA for the CDR3 is TGTGCCAGCAGCTTAGTACCGCGGGAGGATGAGCAGTTCTTC. The V and J genes are TRBV11-2 and TRBJ2-1, with TRBD2 identical over 8 bases. The CDR3 length is 14 residues. The V segment lost 1 base and the J segment 8 bases; nucleotides outside the gene matches: 4. Germline V gives CDR1 SGHAT, CDR2 FQNNGV.

J is TRBJ1-3 and V is TRBV5-5; tentatively, D is TRBD1 (5 bases). Germline CDR1 and CDR2: SGHKS and YYEKEE (reference sequence). V lost 3 bases and J lost 0, with 7 bases in between. The CDR3 covers 14 residues. The CDR3 DNA sequence: TGTGCCAGCAGCTCCAGGGTCTCTGGAAACACCATATATTTT. Residues: CASSSRVSGNTIYF.

The table lists this clonotype with many counts. The chain joins TRBV20-1 to TRBJ2-7; 10 nucleotides match TRBD1. CDR3 length: 13 residues. Germline V CDR1 and CDR2: DFQATT, SNEGSKA (reference sequence). Trimming cost V 1 base and J 7 bases; bases outside gene matches: 4. CDR3 DNA: TGCAGTGCTAGAGGACAGGGGGCGAGGGAGCAGTACTTC. Protein product: CSARGQGAREQYF.

This clonotype was counted a few times. V usage is TRBV4-1 and J usage is TRBJ2-1, with TRBD2 matching 7 bases. Unmatched junction bases numbered 4, after V lost 3 bases and J lost 2 bases. The CDR3 contains 15 residues. The germline CDR1 and CDR2 sequences are MGHRA and YSYEKL. The CDR3 nucleotides are TGCGCCAGCAGCCACCCGGCGGGAGCCTACAATGAGCAGTTCTTC. Its protein product is CASSHPAGAYNEQFF.

The sample holds a few counts of this clonotype. The chain recombines TRBV12-3 or TRBV12-4 with TRBJ2-7; TRBD2 matches at 8 bases. This CDR3 region has 14 residues. V was pared by 4 bases and J by 3 bases, with 5 bases of the junction left unmatched. The CDR3, as DNA: TGTGCCAGCAGTTCATGGCGGGAGGACTACGAGCAGTACTTC. It translates to CASSSWREDYEQYF.

This clonotype showed up many times. The chain has TRBV10-3 and TRBJ2-7, with a possible D match to TRBD2 (6 bases). The V end lost 5 bases, the J end lost 0 bases, and 14 bases lay between the germline ends. CDR3 length: 15 residues. Germline assignment: CDR1 ENHRY and CDR2 SYGVKD. CDR3 DNA: TGTGCCATCAGTTCCCGGGACTCCTACTCCTACGAGCAGTACTTC. The encoded protein is CAISSRDSYSYEQYF.

Ten or more counts support this clonotype. J is TRBJ1-6 and V is TRBV28, with TRBD1 matching 10 bases. This CDR3 comprises 13 residues. V gave up 8 bases and J gave up 9 bases; unmatched junction bases: 4. Germline lookup yields CDR1 MDHEN and CDR2 SYDVKM. The CDR3 region has the DNA TGTGCCAGCTTGACAGGGGGCCCTTCACCCCTCCACTTT. It translates to CASLTGGPSPLHF.

This clonotype occurred many times. This could be a read error, since a much larger clone is one nucleotide away. The chain is built from TRBV27 and TRBJ2-1; D gene ambiguous. CDR1 and CDR2 from the germline V gene are MNHEY and SMNVEV (reference sequence). The CDR3 length is 15 residues. The CDR3 loop is CAGSALGPMVDEQFF. The DNA for the CDR3 is TGTGCCGGCAGTGCGCTAGGACCTATGGTCGATGAGCAGTTCTTC.

This clonotype was picked up many times. The chain links TRBV11-2 to TRBJ2-3; D may be TRBD1 or TRBD2 (5 bases each). This CDR3 is 15 amino acids long. V lost 5 bases and J 5 bases, leaving 17 bases between the germline ends. The V gene's germline CDR1 is SGHAT and CDR2 FQNNGV. The CDR3 reads CASSLRGPTQDTQYF. DNA of the CDR3: TGTGCCAGCAGCCTTAGGGGACCTACCCAAGATACGCAGTATTTT. The whole variable domain, filled in from reference TRBV11-2 and TRBJ2-3, reads EAGVAQSPRYKIIEKRQSVAFWCNPISGHATLYWYQQILGQGPKLLIQFQNNGVVDDSQLPKDRFSAERLKGVDSTLKIQPAKLEDSAVYLCASSLRGPTQDTQYFGPGTRLTVL.

A remark on this clonotype: A much more abundant neighbour one base away suggests this may be a read error. The rearrangement joins TRBV5-4 to TRBJ2-2; the D is unclear. Trimming stripped 0 bases from V and 6 bases from J, with 3 bases between. From germline, CDR1 is SGHNT and CDR2 YYREEE (reference sequence). The CDR3 is made up of 12 amino acids. The CDR3, as DNA: TGTGCCAGCAGCTTGGAGGCCGGGGAGCTGTTTTTT. It encodes CASSLEAGELFF.

There are many counts of this clonotype. CDR3 sequence: CASSLGPFGGNYGYTF. The CDR3 nucleotides read TGTGCCAGCAGCCTTGGACCGTTCGGCGGTAACTATGGCTACACCTTC. The rearrangement uses TRBV14 and TRBJ1-2, with D unresolved. Trimming shortened V by 4 bases and J by 1 base, and 16 bases separated the two germline ends. There are 16 residues in the CDR3. Per the germline V gene, CDR1 is SGHDN and CDR2 is FVKESK.

On this clonotype itself: With a much larger clone just one base away, this may be a read error. The V call is TRBV3-1, the J call TRBJ2-7; TRBD1 agrees at 8 bases. The CDR3 contains 15 residues. In germline, CDR1 is LGHDT, CDR2 YNNKEL (reference sequence). Written as DNA, the CDR3 is TGTGCCAGCAGGCAAGGCGTGACAGGGGTTTACGAGCAGTACTTC. This gives the protein CASRQGVTGVYEQYF.

To note about this clonotype: It may be a read error: a sequence one base away is much more abundant. The rearrangement joins TRBV2 to TRBJ2-2, with TRBD2 matching over 7 bases. Germline CDR1 is SNHLY and CDR2 is FYNNEI. The CDR3 has 13 residues. The CDR3 protein is CASRSGSGGGLFF. Here the CDR3 DNA reads TGTGCCAGCAGATCCGGTAGTGGCGGGGGGCTGTTTTTT.

The chain joins TRBV4-2 to TRBJ1-5, with D possibly TRBD1 on 5 matching bases. V dropped 0 bases and J dropped 6 bases, with 21 bases sitting between them. CDR3 size: 18 residues. In germline, CDR1 is LGHNA, CDR2 YNFKEQ. As DNA, the CDR3 is TGTGCCAGCAGCCAAGATTTGGGGGTTACCAAAAATGGTCAGCCCCAGCATTTT. This encodes CASSQDLGVTKNGQPQHF.

The V and J genes are TRBV28 and TRBJ2-3; no clear D. The CDR3 is 17 amino acids. Looked up from germline, CDR1 is MDHEN and CDR2 is SYDVKM. V was clipped by 0 bases and J by 5 bases, with 18 bases between them. The CDR3 protein is CASSLWATRLTEDTQYF. In DNA form, the CDR3 reads TGTGCCAGCAGTTTATGGGCCACTCGCCTTACAGAAGATACGCAGTATTTT.

This clonotype came up many times. The J gene is TRBJ2-7, the V gene TRBV11-2; 7 bases are a match to TRBD2. Germline CDR1 and CDR2: SGHAT and FQNNGV. This CDR3 spans 18 amino acids. Germline trimming cut 3 bases from V and 2 bases from J; bases unmatched to any gene: 16. CDR3: CASSFGGLPRERPYEQYF. CDR3 nucleotide sequence: TGTGCCAGCAGCTTTGGGGGACTACCACGGGAGAGGCCCTACGAGCAGTACTTC.

This chain uses TRBV12-3 or TRBV12-4 with TRBJ1-1, with 7 bases aligning to TRBD1. The CDR3 has 14 amino acids. Trimming cost V 6 bases and J 10 bases; bases outside gene matches: 14. The CDR3 DNA sequence: TGTGCCAGCAGGCCATCCCAAACAGGGGCAAGAGCTTTCTTT. Its translation is CASRPSQTGARAFF.

This sequence joins TRBV19 and TRBJ1-4; TRBD1 matches at 7 bases. CDR1 LNHDA and CDR2 SQIVND come from the germline V gene (reference sequence). V was clipped by 6 bases and J by 3 bases; unmatched bases: 7. This CDR3 contains 15 residues. CDR3 region: CASSIPGQSNEKLFF. Written as DNA, the CDR3 is TGTGCCAGTAGCATACCGGGACAGTCTAATGAAAAACTGTTTTTT.

This clonotype has at least ten counts. This chain connects TRBV20-1 to TRBJ2-7; D remains unclear. Germline assignment: CDR1 DFQATT and CDR2 SNEGSKA (reference sequence). CDR3 size: 10 residues. Trimming removed 2 bases at V and 4 bases at J, with 3 bases between. DNA for the CDR3: TGCAGTGCTAGAAGGTACGAGCAGTACTTC. It yields the protein CSARRYEQYF.

This chain uses TRBV28 with TRBJ2-7; 11 positions match TRBD1. CDR1 and CDR2 from the germline V gene are MDHEN and SYDVKM. V shed 5 bases and J 4 bases; nucleotides not matched to a gene: 7. The CDR3 runs to 15 residues. The DNA for the CDR3 is TGTGCCAGCAGTGTGGGACAGGGGGTCCGGTACGAGCAGTACTTC. Encoded protein: CASSVGQGVRYEQYF.